Many counts were recorded for the clone carrying this TCR beta chain. What it recognizes is unknown. This entry comes from a study of CD8 T cells in ankylosing spondylitis. Study-level results: Reportedly, significant enrichment of disease-linked clones occurred in matched ankylosing spondylitis synovial fluid. Typical of ankylosing spondylitis blood, it appeared, was a TCR beta motif of fewer than ten highly homologous variants.

Quantitative 5'-RACE with molecular barcodes produced the TCR beta libraries. MiXCR, run by TCRdb on the 5' RACE reads, gives a single entry per CDR3 protein. The sample consists of 150,000 or so distinct CDR3 sequences, around a tenth of them appearing once. The germline gives CDR1 SQVTM, CDR2 ANQGSEA. V shed 6 bases and J shed 4 bases, with 12 bases lying between them. The CDR3 has 12 residues. Sequenced sample: blood, either unsorted or a sorted T cell fraction (not recorded which). The clonotype was recovered from a male donor with ankylosing spondylitis or in good health (not recorded which). The chain links TRBV29-1 to TRBJ1-1; a weak D match, TRBD1 (6 bases). CDR3: CSVSGGATEAFF. CDR3 sequence (DNA): TGCAGCGTCTCCGGGGGGGCCACTGAAGCTTTCTTT.